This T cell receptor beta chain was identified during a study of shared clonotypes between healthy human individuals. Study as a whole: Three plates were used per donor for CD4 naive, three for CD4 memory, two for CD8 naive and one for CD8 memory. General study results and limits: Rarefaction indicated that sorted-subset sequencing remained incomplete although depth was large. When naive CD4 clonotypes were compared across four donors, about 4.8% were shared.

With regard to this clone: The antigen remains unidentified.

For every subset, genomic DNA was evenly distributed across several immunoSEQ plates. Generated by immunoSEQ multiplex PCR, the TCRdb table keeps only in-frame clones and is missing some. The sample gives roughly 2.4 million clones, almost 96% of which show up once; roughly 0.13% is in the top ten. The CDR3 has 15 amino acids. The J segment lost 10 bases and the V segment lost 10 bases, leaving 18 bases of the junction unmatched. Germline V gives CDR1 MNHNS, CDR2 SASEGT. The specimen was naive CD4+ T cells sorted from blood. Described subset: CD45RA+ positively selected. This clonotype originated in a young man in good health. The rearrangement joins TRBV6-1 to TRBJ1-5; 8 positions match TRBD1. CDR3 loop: CATHHQRQGSQPQHF. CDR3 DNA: TGTGCCACCCACCACCAGAGACAGGGGTCCCAACCCCAGCATTTT.